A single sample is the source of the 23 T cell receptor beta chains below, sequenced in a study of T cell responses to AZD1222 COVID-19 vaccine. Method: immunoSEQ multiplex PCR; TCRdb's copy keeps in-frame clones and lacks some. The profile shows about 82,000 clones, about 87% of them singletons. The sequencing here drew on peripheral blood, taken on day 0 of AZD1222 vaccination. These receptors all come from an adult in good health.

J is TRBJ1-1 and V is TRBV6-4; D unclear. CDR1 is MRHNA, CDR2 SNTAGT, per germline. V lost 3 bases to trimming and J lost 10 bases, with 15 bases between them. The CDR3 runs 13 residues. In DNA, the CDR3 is TGTGCCAGCAGTGAGACCATCAAAGGGATAGCTTTCTTT. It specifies CASSETIKGIAFF.

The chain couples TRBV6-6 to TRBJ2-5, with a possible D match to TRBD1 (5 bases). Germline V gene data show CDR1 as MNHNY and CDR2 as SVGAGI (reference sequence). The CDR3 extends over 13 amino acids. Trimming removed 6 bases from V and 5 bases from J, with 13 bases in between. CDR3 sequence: CASRGHTEETQYF. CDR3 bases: TGTGCCAGCAGGGGGCATACCGAGGAGACCCAGTACTTC.

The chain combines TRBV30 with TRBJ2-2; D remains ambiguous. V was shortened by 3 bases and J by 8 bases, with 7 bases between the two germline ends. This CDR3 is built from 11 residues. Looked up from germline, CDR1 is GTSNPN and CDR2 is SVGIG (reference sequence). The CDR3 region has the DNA TGTGCCTGGAGGGGTTTTGGGGAGCTGTTTTTT. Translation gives CAWRGFGELFF.

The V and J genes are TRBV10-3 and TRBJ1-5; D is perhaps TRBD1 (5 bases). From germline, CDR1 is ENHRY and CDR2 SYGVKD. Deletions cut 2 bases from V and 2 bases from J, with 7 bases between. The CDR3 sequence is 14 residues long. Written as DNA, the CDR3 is TGTGCCATCAGTGAGCGGGGGGGCAATCAGCCCCAGCATTTT. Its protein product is CAISERGGNQPQHF.

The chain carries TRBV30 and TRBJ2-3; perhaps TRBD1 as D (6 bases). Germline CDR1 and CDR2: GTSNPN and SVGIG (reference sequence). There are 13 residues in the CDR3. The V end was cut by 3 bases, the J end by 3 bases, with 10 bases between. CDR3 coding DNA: TGTGCCTGGAGGCAGGGGTTAACAGATACGCAGTATTTT. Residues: CAWRQGLTDTQYF.

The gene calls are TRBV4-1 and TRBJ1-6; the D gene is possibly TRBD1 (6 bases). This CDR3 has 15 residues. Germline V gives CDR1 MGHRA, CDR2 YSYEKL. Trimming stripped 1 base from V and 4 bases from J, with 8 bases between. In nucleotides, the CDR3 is TGCGCCAGCAGCCAAGTACAGGGTTATAATTCACCCCTCCACTTT. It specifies CASSQVQGYNSPLHF.

The CDR3: CASSLRGYTGELFF. The CDR3 nucleotides are TGTGCCAGCAGCCTTAGGGGGTACACCGGGGAGCTGTTTTTT. The genes are TRBV3-1 (or the pseudogene TRBV3-2) and TRBJ2-2; a possible D gene is TRBD1 (6 bases). The length of the CDR3 is 14 residues. V lost 4 bases, J lost 3 bases, and 9 bases lay in between. Germline CDR1 reads LGHDT; CDR2 reads YNNKEL (reference sequence).

CDR3 nucleotides: TGCGCCAGCAGTGTCTGGGGCAATGAGCAGTTCTTC. It translates to CASSVWGNEQFF. The chain carries TRBV10-1 and TRBJ2-1; D is unclear. Trimming removed 4 bases from V and 6 bases from J, with 7 bases in between. CDR1 is WNHNN and CDR2 is SYGVQD in the germline V gene (reference sequence). This CDR3 comprises 12 residues.

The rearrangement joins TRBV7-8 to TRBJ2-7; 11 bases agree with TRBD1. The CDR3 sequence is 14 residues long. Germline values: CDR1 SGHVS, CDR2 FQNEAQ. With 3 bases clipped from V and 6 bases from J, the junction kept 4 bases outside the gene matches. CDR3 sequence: CASSFGQGATEQYF. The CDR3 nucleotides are TGTGCCAGCAGCTTTGGACAGGGGGCGACCGAGCAGTACTTC.

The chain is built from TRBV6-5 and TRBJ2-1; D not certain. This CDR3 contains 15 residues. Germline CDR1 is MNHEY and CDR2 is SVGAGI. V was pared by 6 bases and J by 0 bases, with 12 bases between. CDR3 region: CASRERVSSYNEQFF. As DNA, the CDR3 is TGTGCCAGCAGGGAGAGAGTCAGCTCCTACAATGAGCAGTTCTTC.

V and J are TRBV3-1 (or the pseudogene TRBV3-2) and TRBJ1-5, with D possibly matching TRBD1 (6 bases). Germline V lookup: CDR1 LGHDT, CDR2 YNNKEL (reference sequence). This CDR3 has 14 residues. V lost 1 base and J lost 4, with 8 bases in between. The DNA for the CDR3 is TGTGCCAGCAGCCAAGTAGGGGGGAATCAGCCCCAGCATTTT. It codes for CASSQVGGNQPQHF.

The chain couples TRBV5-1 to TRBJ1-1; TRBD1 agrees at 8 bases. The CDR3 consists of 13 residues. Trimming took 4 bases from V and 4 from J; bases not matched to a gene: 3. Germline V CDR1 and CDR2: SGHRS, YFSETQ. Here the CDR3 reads CASSQGQATEAFF. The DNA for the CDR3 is TGCGCCAGCAGCCAGGGACAGGCCACTGAAGCTTTCTTT.

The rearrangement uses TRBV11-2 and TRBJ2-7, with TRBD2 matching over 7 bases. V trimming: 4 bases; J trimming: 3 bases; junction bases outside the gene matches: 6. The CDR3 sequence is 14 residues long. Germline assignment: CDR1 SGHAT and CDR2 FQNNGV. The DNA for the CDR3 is TGTGCCAGCAGCTACGGGACGGGGGGCTACGAGCAGTACTTC. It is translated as CASSYGTGGYEQYF.

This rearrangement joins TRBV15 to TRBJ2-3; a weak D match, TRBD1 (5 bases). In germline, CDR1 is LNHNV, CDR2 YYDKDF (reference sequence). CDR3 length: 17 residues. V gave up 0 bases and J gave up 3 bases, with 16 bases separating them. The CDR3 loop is CATSRDVGDLGTDTQYF. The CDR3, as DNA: TGTGCCACCAGCAGAGATGTAGGGGATCTTGGGACAGATACGCAGTATTTT.

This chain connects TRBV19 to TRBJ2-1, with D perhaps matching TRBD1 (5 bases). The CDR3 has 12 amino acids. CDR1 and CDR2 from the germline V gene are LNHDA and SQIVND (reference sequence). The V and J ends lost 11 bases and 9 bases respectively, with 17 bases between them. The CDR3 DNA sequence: TGTGCCGTCCGCACAGTTAGGGGTGAGCAGTTCTTC. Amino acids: CAVRTVRGEQFF.

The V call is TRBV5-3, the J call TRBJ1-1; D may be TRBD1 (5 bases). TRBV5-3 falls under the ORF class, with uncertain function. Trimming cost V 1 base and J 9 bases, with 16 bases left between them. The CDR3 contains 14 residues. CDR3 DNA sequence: TGTGCCAGAAGCTTGTCGGGCAGGGAGGGTAAAGCTTTCTTT. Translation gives CARSLSGREGKAFF.

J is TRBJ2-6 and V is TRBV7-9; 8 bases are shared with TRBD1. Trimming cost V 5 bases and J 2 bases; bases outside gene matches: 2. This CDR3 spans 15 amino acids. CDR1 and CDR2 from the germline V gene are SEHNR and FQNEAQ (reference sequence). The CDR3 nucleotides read TGTGCCAGCAGCCTGACAGGGGCTGGGGCCAACGTCCTGACTTTC. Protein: CASSLTGAGANVLTF.

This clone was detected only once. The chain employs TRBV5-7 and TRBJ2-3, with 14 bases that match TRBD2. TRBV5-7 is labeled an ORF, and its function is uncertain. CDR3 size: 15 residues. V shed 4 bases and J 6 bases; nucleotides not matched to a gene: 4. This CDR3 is CASSPRTSGGDTQYF. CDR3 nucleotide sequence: TGTGCCAGCAGCCCAAGGACTAGCGGGGGGGATACGCAGTATTTT.

The CDR3 loop reads CASSSTGVGTEAFF. Written as DNA, the CDR3 is TGTGCCAGCAGTTCAACAGGGGTAGGCACTGAAGCTTTCTTT. This chain links TRBV25-1 with TRBJ1-1; the match to TRBD1 covers 7 bases. Unmatched junction bases numbered 7, after V lost 5 bases and J lost 4 bases. Germline lookup yields CDR1 MGHDK and CDR2 SYGVNS. This CDR3 has 14 residues.

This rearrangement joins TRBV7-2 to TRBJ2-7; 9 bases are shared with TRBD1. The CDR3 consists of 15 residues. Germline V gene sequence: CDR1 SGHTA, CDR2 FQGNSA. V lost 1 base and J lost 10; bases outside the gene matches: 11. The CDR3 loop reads CASSLGGGQGNNQYF. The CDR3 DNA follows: TGTGCCAGCAGCTTAGGGGGGGGACAGGGTAACAACCAGTACTTC.

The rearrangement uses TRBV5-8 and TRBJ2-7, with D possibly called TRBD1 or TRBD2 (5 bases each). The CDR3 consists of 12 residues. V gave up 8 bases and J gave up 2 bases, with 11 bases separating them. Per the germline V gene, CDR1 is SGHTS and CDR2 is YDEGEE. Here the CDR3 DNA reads TGTGCCAGTAAGAGGGGACCCTACGAGCAGTACTTC. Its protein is CASKRGPYEQYF.

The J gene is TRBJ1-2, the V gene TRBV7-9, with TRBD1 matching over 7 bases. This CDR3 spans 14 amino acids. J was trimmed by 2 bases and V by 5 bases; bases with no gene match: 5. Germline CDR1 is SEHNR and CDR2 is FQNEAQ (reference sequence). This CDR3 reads CASSELDRNYGYTF. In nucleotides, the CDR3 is TGTGCCAGCAGCGAGCTGGACAGGAACTATGGCTACACCTTC.

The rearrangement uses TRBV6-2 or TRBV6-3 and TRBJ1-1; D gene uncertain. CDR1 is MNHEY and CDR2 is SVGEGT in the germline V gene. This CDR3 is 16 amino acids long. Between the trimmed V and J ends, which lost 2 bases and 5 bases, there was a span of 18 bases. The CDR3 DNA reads TGTGCCAGCAGTTACGAAAAGGGTGCACCGAGGACTGAAGCTTTCTTT. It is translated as CASSYEKGAPRTEAFF.